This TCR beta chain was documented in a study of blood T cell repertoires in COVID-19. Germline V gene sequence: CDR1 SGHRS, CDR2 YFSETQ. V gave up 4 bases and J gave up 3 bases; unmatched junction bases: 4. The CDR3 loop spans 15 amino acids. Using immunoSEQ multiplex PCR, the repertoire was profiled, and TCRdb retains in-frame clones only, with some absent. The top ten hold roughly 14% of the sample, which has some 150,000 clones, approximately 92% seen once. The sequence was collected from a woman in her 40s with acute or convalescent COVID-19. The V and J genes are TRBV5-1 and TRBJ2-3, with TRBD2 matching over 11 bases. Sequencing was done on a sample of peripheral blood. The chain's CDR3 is CASSAGLADTDTQYF. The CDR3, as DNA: TGCGCCAGCAGCGCGGGACTAGCGGATACAGATACGCAGTATTTT. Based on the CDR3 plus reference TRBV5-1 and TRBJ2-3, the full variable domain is KAGVTQTPRYLIKTRGQQVTLSCSPISGHRSVSWYQQTPGQGLQFLFEYFSETQRNKGNFPGRFSGRQFSNSRSEMNVSTLELGDSALYLCASSAGLADTDTQYFGPGTRLTVL.